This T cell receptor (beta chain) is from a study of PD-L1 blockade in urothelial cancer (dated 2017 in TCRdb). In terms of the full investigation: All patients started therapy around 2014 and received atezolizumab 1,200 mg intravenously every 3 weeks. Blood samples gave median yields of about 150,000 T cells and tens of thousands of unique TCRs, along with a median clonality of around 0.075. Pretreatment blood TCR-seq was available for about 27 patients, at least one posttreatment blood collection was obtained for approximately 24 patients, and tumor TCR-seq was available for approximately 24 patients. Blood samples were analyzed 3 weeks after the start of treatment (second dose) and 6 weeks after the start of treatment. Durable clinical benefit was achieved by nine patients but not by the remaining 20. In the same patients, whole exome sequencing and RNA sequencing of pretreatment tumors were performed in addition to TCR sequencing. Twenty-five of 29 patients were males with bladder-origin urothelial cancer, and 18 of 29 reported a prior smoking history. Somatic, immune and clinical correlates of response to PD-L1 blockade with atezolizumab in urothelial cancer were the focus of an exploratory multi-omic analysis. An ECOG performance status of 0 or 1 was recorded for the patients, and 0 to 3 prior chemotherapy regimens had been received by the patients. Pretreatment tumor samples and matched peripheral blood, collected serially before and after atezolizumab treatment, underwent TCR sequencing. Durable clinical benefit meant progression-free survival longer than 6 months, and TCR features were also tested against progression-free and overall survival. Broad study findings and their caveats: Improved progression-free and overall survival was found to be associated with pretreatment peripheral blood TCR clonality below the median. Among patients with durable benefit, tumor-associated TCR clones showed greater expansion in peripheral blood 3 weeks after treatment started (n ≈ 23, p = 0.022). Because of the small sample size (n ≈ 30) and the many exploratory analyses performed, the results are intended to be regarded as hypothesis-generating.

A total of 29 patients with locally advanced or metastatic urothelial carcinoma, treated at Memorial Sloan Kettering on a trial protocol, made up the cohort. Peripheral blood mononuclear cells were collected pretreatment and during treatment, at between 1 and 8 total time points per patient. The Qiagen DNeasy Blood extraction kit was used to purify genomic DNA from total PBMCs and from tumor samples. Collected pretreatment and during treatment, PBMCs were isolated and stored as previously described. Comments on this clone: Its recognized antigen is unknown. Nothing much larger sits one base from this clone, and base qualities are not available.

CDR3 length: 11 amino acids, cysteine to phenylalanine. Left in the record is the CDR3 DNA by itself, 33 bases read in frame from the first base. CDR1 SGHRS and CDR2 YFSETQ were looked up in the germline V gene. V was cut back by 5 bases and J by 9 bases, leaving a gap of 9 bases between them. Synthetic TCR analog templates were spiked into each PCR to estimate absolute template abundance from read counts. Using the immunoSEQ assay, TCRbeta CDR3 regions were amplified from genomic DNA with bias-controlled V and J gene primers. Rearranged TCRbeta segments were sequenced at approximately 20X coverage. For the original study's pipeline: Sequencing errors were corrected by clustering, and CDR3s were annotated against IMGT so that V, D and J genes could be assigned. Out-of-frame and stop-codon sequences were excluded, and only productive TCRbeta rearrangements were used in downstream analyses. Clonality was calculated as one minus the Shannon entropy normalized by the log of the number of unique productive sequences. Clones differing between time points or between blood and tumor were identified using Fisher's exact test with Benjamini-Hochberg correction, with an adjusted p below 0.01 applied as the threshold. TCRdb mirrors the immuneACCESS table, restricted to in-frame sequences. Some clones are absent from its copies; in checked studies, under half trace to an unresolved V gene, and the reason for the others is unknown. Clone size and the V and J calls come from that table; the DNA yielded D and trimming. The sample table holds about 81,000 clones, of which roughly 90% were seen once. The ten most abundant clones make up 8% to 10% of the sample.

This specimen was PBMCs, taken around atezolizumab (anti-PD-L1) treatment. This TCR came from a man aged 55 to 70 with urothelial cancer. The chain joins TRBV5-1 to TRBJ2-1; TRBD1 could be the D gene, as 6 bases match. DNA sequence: TGCGCCAGCAGGGCACAGGGTGAGCAGTTCTTC. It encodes CASRAQGEQFF.